This TCR beta chain was captured by sequencing in a study of control samples from healthy donors and cancer patients. The method was immunoSEQ multiplex PCR; TCRdb's version includes in-frame clones alone and lacks a portion of them. Altogether roughly 73,000 clones are present, approximately 80% being singletons, with the ten largest covering around 30%. The sequencing input was blood. The receptor comes from a middle-aged man in good health.

CDR3 in DNA: TGCGCCAGCAGCAAGGGGACAGGGAGCACAGATACGCAGTATTTT. It specifies CASSKGTGSTDTQYF. The chain carries TRBV5-1 and TRBJ2-3, with 9 bases aligning to TRBD1. The CDR3 runs to 15 residues. Germline CDR1 is SGHRS and CDR2 is YFSETQ. The V and J ends lost 4 bases and 0 bases, in that order; junction bases with no gene match: 3.